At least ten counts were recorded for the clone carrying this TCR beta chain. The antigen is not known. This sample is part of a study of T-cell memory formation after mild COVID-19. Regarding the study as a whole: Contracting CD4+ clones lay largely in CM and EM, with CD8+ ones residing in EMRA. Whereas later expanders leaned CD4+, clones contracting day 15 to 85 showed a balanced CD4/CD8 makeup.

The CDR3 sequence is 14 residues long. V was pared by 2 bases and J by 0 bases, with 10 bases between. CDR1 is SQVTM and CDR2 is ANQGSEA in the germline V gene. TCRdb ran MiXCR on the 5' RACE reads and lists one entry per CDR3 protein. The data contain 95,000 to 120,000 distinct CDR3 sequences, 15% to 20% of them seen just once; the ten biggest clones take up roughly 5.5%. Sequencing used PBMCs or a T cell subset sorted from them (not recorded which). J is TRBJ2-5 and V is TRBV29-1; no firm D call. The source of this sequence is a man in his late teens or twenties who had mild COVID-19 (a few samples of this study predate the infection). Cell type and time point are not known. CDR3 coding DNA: TGCAGCGTTGAAAGTCTAACAGACCAAGAGACCCAGTACTTC. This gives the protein CSVESLTDQETQYF.